This T cell receptor (beta chain) was identified during a study of blood T cells in healthy people across ages. Germline loops: CDR1 SGHTA, CDR2 FQGNSA. CDR3 length: 16 amino acids. V lost 4 bases to trimming and J lost 4 bases; unmatched junction nucleotides: 12. Per sample, extraction of total RNA gave at least 5.5 micrograms in every case. This clonotype was found a few times. Antigen unknown. Primed by a sample-barcoded 5' primer and a J-beta primer mix, a second PCR proceeded for roughly 7 to 12 cycles. TCRdb passed the 5' RACE reads through MiXCR, listing each CDR3 protein once. The sample has 600,000 to 1,000,000 distinct CDR3 sequences; more than 45% are singletons. Findings and caveats of the study: When set beside aged donors, long-lived donors presented more naive CD4+ cells and higher diversity. Roughly linearly, TCR beta diversity per million T cells fell as age increased.

The V and J genes are TRBV7-2 and TRBJ1-2; 7 nucleotides line up with TRBD1. The sequenced sample consisted of blood. The sequence was obtained from a young man in good health. Here the CDR3 reads CASSSGGTAYAYGYTF. For the CDR3, the DNA is TGTGCCAGCAGCTCCGGAGGGACAGCCTACGCCTATGGCTACACCTTC.